Following are 32 T cell receptor beta chains from one sample sequenced in a study of blood T cell repertoires in COVID-19. Profiling relied on immunoSEQ multiplex PCR, and the TCRdb table lists in-frame clones only, not all of them. The repertoire consists of 19,000 or so clones, with roughly 84% occurring once and the leading ten covering around 8.9%. Sequenced material: peripheral blood. These receptors all come from a man in his forties or fifties with active COVID-19.

The chain joins TRBV30 to TRBJ2-7, with 7 nucleotides matching TRBD1. Germline-derived CDR1 and CDR2 are GTSNPN and SVGIG (reference sequence). This CDR3 contains 13 residues. Unmatched junction bases numbered 10, after V lost 8 bases and J lost 3 bases. CDR3 bases: TGTGCCCTATCCCCCGGGACAGTCTACGAGCAGTACTTC. Protein product: CALSPGTVYEQYF. The full variable domain, its missing parts supplied by reference TRBV30 and TRBJ2-7, is SQTIHQWPATLVQPVGSPLSLECTVEGTSNPNLYWYRQAAGRGLQLLFYSVGIGQISSEVPQNLSASRPQDRQFILSSKKLLLSDSGFYLCALSPGTVYEQYFGPGTRLTVT.

The genes are TRBV14 and TRBJ2-1; D is undetermined. Germline CDR1 and CDR2: SGHDN and FVKESK. The CDR3 spans 11 residues. V dropped 6 bases and J dropped 7 bases, with 7 bases sitting between them. CDR3 in amino acids: CASSRANEQFF. The CDR3 DNA is TGTGCCAGCAGTAGAGCAAATGAGCAGTTCTTC. Based on the CDR3 plus reference TRBV14 and TRBJ2-1, the full variable domain is EAGVTQFPSHSVIEKGQTVTLRCDPISGHDNLYWYRRVMGKEIKFLLHFVKESKQDESGMPNNRFLAERTGGTYSTLKVQPAELEDSGVYFCASSRANEQFFGPGTRLTVL.

The chain has TRBV10-2 and TRBJ1-1; a weak D match, TRBD1 (5 bases). From germline, CDR1 is WSHSY and CDR2 SAAADI. Between the trimmed V and J ends, which lost 0 bases and 4 bases, there was a span of 6 bases. This CDR3 contains 13 residues. The CDR3 nucleotides read TGCGCCAGCAGTGAGTCAAGGGGCACTGAAGCTTTCTTT. Protein: CASSESRGTEAFF.

This rearrangement joins TRBV5-1 to TRBJ2-3; possible D gene TRBD2, 5 bases. Trimming stripped 4 bases from V and 2 bases from J, with 8 bases between. The CDR3 runs to 13 residues. Germline lookup yields CDR1 SGHRS and CDR2 YFSETQ. The CDR3 coding sequence is TGCGCCAGCAGCCCGGACTCCACAGATACGCAGTATTTT. Protein sequence: CASSPDSTDTQYF.

The chain combines TRBV27 with TRBJ2-1; TRBD2 matches at 8 bases. V shed 4 bases, J shed 9 bases, and the junction held 14 bases outside the gene matches. The CDR3 spans 16 residues. Germline values: CDR1 MNHEY, CDR2 SMNVEV (reference sequence). The CDR3 nucleotides read TGTGCCAGCAGTTCCCGGGGGGGCGGGGGTCACCGTGAGCAGTTCTTC. Its protein is CASSSRGGGGHREQFF.

The CDR3 is CASSDRTSGSRKTQYF. The CDR3 DNA sequence: TGTGCCAGCAGTGACAGGACTAGCGGGAGCCGGAAGACCCAGTACTTC. The rearrangement uses TRBV25-1 and TRBJ2-5, with 13 bases aligning to TRBD2. The CDR3 runs to 16 residues. The germline V gene encodes CDR1 MGHDK and CDR2 SYGVNS. With 3 bases clipped from V and 6 bases from J, the junction kept 7 bases outside the gene matches.

J is TRBJ2-3 and V is TRBV5-1; 9 nucleotides agree with TRBD1. CDR1 is SGHRS, CDR2 YFSETQ, per germline. The CDR3 extends over 16 amino acids. The trim removed 0 bases at V and 5 bases at J, leaving 7 bases unmatched. The CDR3: CASSLEGQGSIDTQYF. The CDR3 DNA is TGCGCCAGCAGCTTGGAAGGACAGGGGAGTATAGATACGCAGTATTTT.

The J gene is TRBJ2-6, the V gene TRBV9; D possibly corresponds to TRBD1 (6 bases). The CDR3 spans 17 residues. Germline CDR1 and CDR2: SGDLS and YYNGEE. V gave up 2 bases and J gave up 0 bases, with 12 bases separating them. DNA for the CDR3: TGTGCCAGCAGCGTGGCAGGGGTACGCTCTGGGGCCAACGTCCTGACTTTC. It encodes CASSVAGVRSGANVLTF.

The V and J genes are TRBV19 and TRBJ2-3; D is ambiguous. This CDR3 has 15 amino acids. The germline gives CDR1 LNHDA, CDR2 SQIVND (reference sequence). Deletions cut 3 bases from V and 1 base from J, with 11 bases between. Here the CDR3 DNA reads TGTGCCAGTAGTATTTACCCCCCAGGCACAGATACGCAGTATTTT. Translating it yields CASSIYPPGTDTQYF.

The J gene is TRBJ2-5, the V gene TRBV2, with D possibly matching TRBD1 (5 bases). Trimming stripped 7 bases from V and 5 bases from J, with 17 bases between. Germline V gives CDR1 SNHLY, CDR2 FYNNEI. The CDR3 length is 14 residues. Here the CDR3 DNA reads TGTGCCAGCATCATCAGGGTGTCGACGGAGACCCAGTACTTC. Its protein is CASIIRVSTETQYF.

In nucleotides, the CDR3 is TGTGCCAGCAGGAATGCAGGGCTACTGAACACTGAAGCTTTCTTT. Translation gives CASRNAGLLNTEAFF. V and J are TRBV6-5 and TRBJ1-1; TRBD1 is a possible D gene (5 bases). The length of the CDR3 is 15 residues. Germline V gene data show CDR1 as MNHEY and CDR2 as SVGAGI. Trimming shortened V by 6 bases and J by 0 bases, and 14 bases separated the two germline ends.

This chain connects TRBV7-2 to TRBJ2-7; D ambiguous. The CDR3 covers 14 residues. Germline lookup yields CDR1 SGHTA and CDR2 FQGNSA. V lost 1 base and J lost 3, with 10 bases in between. DNA of the CDR3: TGTGCCAGCAGCTTAGAATACTCAAACTACGAGCAGTACTTC. This codes for CASSLEYSNYEQYF.

The rearrangement uses TRBV19 and TRBJ2-1, with 7 positions matching TRBD1. This CDR3 comprises 15 residues. The V segment lost 6 bases and the J segment 1 base; nucleotides outside the gene matches: 6. Germline V CDR1 and CDR2: LNHDA, SQIVND (reference sequence). In nucleotides, the CDR3 is TGTGCCAGTAGCCCGAACAGGGGATCCTACAATGAGCAGTTCTTC. Protein: CASSPNRGSYNEQFF.

The chain uses TRBV5-1 and TRBJ1-1; D is ambiguous. The CDR3 extends over 15 amino acids. Germline loops: CDR1 SGHRS, CDR2 YFSETQ. V was clipped by 0 bases and J by 7 bases, with 16 bases between them. The CDR3 nucleotides read TGCGCCAGCAGCTTGGTTTCAGGCCCTGGCTTTGAAGCTTTCTTT. It is translated as CASSLVSGPGFEAFF. Looking up the rest from reference TRBV5-1 and TRBJ1-1 gives the full variable domain: KAGVTQTPRYLIKTRGQQVTLSCSPISGHRSVSWYQQTPGQGLQFLFEYFSETQRNKGNFPGRFSGRQFSNSRSEMNVSTLELGDSALYLCASSLVSGPGFEAFFGQGTRLTVV.

This chain connects TRBV4-2 to TRBJ2-3; D gene unclear. The CDR3 runs to 16 residues. The germline V gene has CDR1 LGHNA and CDR2 YNFKEQ. The ends were cut back, 2 bases at V and 1 base at J, with 13 bases in the middle. The CDR3 spells CASSQIVGFGTDTQYF. Here the CDR3 DNA reads TGTGCCAGCAGCCAAATCGTCGGGTTCGGCACAGATACGCAGTATTTT.

The genes are TRBV6-2 or TRBV6-3 and TRBJ2-5; 7 nucleotides agree with TRBD2. Germline V CDR1 and CDR2: MNHEY, SVGEGT. V shed 4 bases, J shed 7 bases, and the junction held 0 bases outside the gene matches. The CDR3 covers 11 residues. The CDR3 is CASSWGGTQYF. The CDR3 DNA follows: TGTGCCAGCAGTTGGGGGGGGACCCAGTACTTC.

This clone was counted between two and nine times. V and J are TRBV6-2 or TRBV6-3 and TRBJ2-3, with 9 positions matching TRBD2. V was clipped by 0 bases and J by 4 bases; unmatched bases: 17. This CDR3 has 20 residues. CDR1 is MNHEY and CDR2 is SVGEGT in the germline V gene. The CDR3 region is CASSYSLREVASGTADTQYF. The CDR3 region has the DNA TGTGCCAGCAGTTACTCGCTCAGGGAGGTCGCTAGCGGGACGGCAGATACGCAGTATTTT.

In this sample, this clone turned up a few times. The chain has TRBV6-6 and TRBJ2-3; a possible D gene is TRBD1 (6 bases). The germline CDR1 and CDR2 sequences are MNHNY and SVGAGI (reference sequence). The germline V and J ends were trimmed by 5 bases and 8 bases, with 8 bases remaining between them. The CDR3 covers 11 residues. As DNA, the CDR3 is TGTGCCAGCAGTAACAGGGCTACGCAGTATTTT. Its translation is CASSNRATQYF.

This chain connects TRBV4-1 to TRBJ2-7, with 11 nucleotides matching TRBD2. The CDR3 has 20 amino acids. V trimming: 0 bases; J trimming: 0 bases; junction bases outside the gene matches: 13. Per the germline V gene, CDR1 is MGHRA and CDR2 is YSYEKL. The CDR3 bases are TGCGCCAGCAGCCAAGATGCATTGCTAGCGGGAGGCCAGAGCTCCTACGAGCAGTACTTC. This codes for CASSQDALLAGGQSSYEQYF.

The rearrangement joins TRBV6-5 to TRBJ2-7; 9 nucleotides line up with TRBD1. J lost 5 bases, V lost 0 bases, and 2 bases had no gene match. The CDR3 has 14 amino acids. Per the germline V gene, CDR1 is MNHEY and CDR2 is SVGAGI. Written as DNA, the CDR3 is TGTGCCAGCAGTTACTCGGGACAGGGTGACGAGCAGTACTTC. This translates into CASSYSGQGDEQYF.

V is TRBV14 and J is TRBJ1-3; D is ambiguous. V was cut by 1 base and J by 4 bases, with 5 bases left in between. The CDR3 is 13 amino acids. CDR1 is SGHDN and CDR2 is FVKESK in the germline V gene. The CDR3 here is CASSQAVGNTIYF. CDR3 coding DNA: TGTGCCAGCAGCCAAGCTGTAGGAAACACCATATATTTT.

The V call is TRBV7-9, the J call TRBJ2-3; 11 nucleotides align to TRBD2. The CDR3 contains 19 residues. V dropped 5 bases and J dropped 0; count of bases not matched to a gene: 13. Germline CDR1 and CDR2: SEHNR and FQNEAQ (reference sequence). The chain's CDR3 is CASSTMRGTSGTSTDTQYF. CDR3 coding DNA: TGTGCCAGCAGCACTATGCGCGGGACTAGCGGAACTAGCACAGATACGCAGTATTTT.

The V gene is TRBV7-2, the J gene TRBJ2-7; TRBD2 matches 13 bases. Germline CDR1 reads SGHTA; CDR2 reads FQGNSA. V gave up 4 bases and J gave up 3 bases; unmatched junction bases: 12. The CDR3 length is 18 residues. The CDR3 bases are TGTGCCAGCAGCTCGGGGGGGACTAGCGGGGCGACATACTACGAGCAGTACTTC. The encoded protein is CASSSGGTSGATYYEQYF.

The J gene is TRBJ1-6, the V gene TRBV5-1, with D possibly matching TRBD1 (6 bases). From germline, CDR1 is SGHRS and CDR2 YFSETQ. The V end was cut by 4 bases, the J end by 7 bases, with 9 bases between. This CDR3 contains 13 residues. The CDR3 loop is CASSLDRNSPLHF. The CDR3 region has the DNA TGCGCCAGCAGCCTGGACAGAAATTCACCCCTCCACTTT.

V gene TRBV6-6 combines with J gene TRBJ1-2; TRBD1 matches at 10 bases. Germline CDR1 MNHNY, CDR2 SVGAGI (reference sequence). The CDR3 length is 16 residues. The V and J ends lost 6 bases and 6 bases, in that order; junction bases with no gene match: 13. The CDR3 DNA reads as TGTGCCAGCAGCCTTCAATGGACAGGGGGTGGGGATGGCTACACCTTC. Translating it yields CASSLQWTGGGDGYTF.

This clone turned up a few times. The V and J genes are TRBV30 and TRBJ1-3; no reliable D call. CDR1 GTSNPN and CDR2 SVGIG come from the germline V gene (reference sequence). The CDR3 loop spans 15 amino acids. V lost 5 bases and J lost 4, with 18 bases in between. CDR3 bases: TGTGCCTGGGACGCTTCGGCGGGATCCGGAAACACCATATATTTT. It specifies CAWDASAGSGNTIYF.

The rearrangement links TRBV5-1 to TRBJ2-5; D unresolved. The germline V gene encodes CDR1 SGHRS and CDR2 YFSETQ. The ends were cut back, 7 bases at V and 5 bases at J, with 15 bases in the middle. There are 13 residues in the CDR3. The CDR3 nucleotides are TGCGCCAGCCGGGTGGTTACAACTGAGACCCAGTACTTC. Translating it yields CASRVVTTETQYF.

This clone was detected once. The genes are TRBV5-1 and TRBJ2-3, with D maybe TRBD2 (6 bases). Trimming took 4 bases from V and 10 from J, leaving 16 bases between them. The CDR3 totals 13 residues. Per germline, CDR1 SGHRS and CDR2 YFSETQ. The CDR3 nucleotides are TGCGCCAGCAGCACGGATGGGACTTCGGCGCAGTATTTT. Amino acid sequence: CASSTDGTSAQYF.

The V gene is TRBV9, the J gene TRBJ2-2; TRBD1 matches 10 bases. The CDR3 is made up of 19 amino acids. Germline lookup yields CDR1 SGDLS and CDR2 YYNGEE. J gave up 0 bases and V 4 bases, and 12 bases lay outside the gene matches. The CDR3 coding sequence is TGTGCCAGCAGCCCGAGGGGCAGGACAGGGGGACCGAACACCGGGGAGCTGTTTTTT. Translation gives CASSPRGRTGGPNTGELFF.

A remark on this clone: Germline and junction disagree at one end, which may indicate a read error. The chain is built from TRBV2 and TRBJ2-7; TRBD1 matches at 7 bases. This CDR3 contains 13 residues. Per the germline V gene, CDR1 is SNHLY and CDR2 is FYNNEI. DNA for the CDR3: TGTGCCAGCACCATTCTACAAGGGGGCACCATTCTTTTC. Its translation: CASTILQGGTILF.

The V call is TRBV20-1, the J call TRBJ1-1; a possible D gene is TRBD1 (5 bases). Between the trimmed V and J ends, which lost 3 bases and 7 bases, there was a span of 9 bases. CDR1 DFQATT and CDR2 SNEGSKA come from the germline V gene (reference sequence). This CDR3 is 11 amino acids long. The CDR3 sequence: CSASVGVEAFF. CDR3 coding DNA: TGCAGTGCTAGTGTAGGGGTTGAAGCTTTCTTT.

The chain links TRBV5-1 to TRBJ2-3, with D tentatively TRBD2 (6 bases). V dropped 4 bases and J dropped 0 bases, with 24 bases sitting between them. The CDR3 loop spans 19 amino acids. Germline V lookup: CDR1 SGHRS, CDR2 YFSETQ. The CDR3 sequence is CASSPRLVSPLSSTDTQYF. The CDR3, as DNA: TGCGCCAGCAGCCCCCGACTAGTAAGCCCCCTTTCTAGCACAGATACGCAGTATTTT.